One and the same sample provided the 27 T cell receptor beta chains below, sequenced in a study of T-cell reconstitution after alpha-beta-depleted transplantation in children. Unique molecular identifiers were incorporated during preparation of the TCRbeta library. TCRdb used MiXCR to reprocess the PCR reads, holding one entry per CDR3 protein. The table lists around 200,000 distinct CDR3 sequences, 6.5% to 7.5% of them singletons. Sample: PBMCs from the stem cell graft donor, taken from the stem cell graft. All receptors come from a human donor who donated a stem cell graft to a child with Wiskott-Aldrich syndrome.

The table lists this clonotype with a few counts. The chain employs TRBV28 and TRBJ1-5; 8 bases are a match to TRBD1. The germline gives CDR1 MDHEN, CDR2 SYDVKM. V lost 4 bases and J lost 2; bases outside the gene matches: 4. CDR3 size: 15 residues. The DNA for the CDR3 is TGTGCCAGCAGTTGGGGGACAGGTGGCAATCAGCCCCAGCATTTT. It yields the protein CASSWGTGGNQPQHF. Variable domain in full (rest from reference TRBV28 and TRBJ1-5): DVKVTQSSRYLVKRTGEKVFLECVQDMDHENMFWYRQDPGLGLRLIYFSYDVKMKEKGDIPEGYSVSREKKERFSLILESASTNQTSMYLCASSWGTGGNQPQHFGDGTRLSIL.

This clonotype was detected ten times or more. The chain employs TRBV10-3 and TRBJ2-2; D may be TRBD1 (6 bases). Looked up from germline, CDR1 is ENHRY and CDR2 is SYGVKD. There are 17 residues in the CDR3. V was shortened by 6 bases and J by 7 bases, with 24 bases between the two germline ends. The CDR3 coding sequence is TGTGCCATCAGACATACGGGACAAACTAACAAGGGCGGGGAGCTGTTTTTT. It translates to CAIRHTGQTNKGGELFF.

This clonotype was observed at least ten times. The gene calls are TRBV20-1 and TRBJ2-1; the D is unclear. The CDR3 is 15 residues long. V shed 1 base and J shed 0 bases, with 10 bases lying between them. Germline loops: CDR1 DFQATT, CDR2 SNEGSKA (reference sequence). CDR3 in DNA: TGCAGTGCTAGAGTCGTGGGTAGCTCCTACAATGAGCAGTTCTTC. The encoded protein is CSARVVGSSYNEQFF.

This clonotype was detected many times. This chain connects TRBV12-3 or TRBV12-4 to TRBJ1-6; D remains unclear. The CDR3 is 13 residues long. V gave up 6 bases and J gave up 10 bases, with 13 bases separating them. The CDR3 nucleotides read TGTGCCAGCAGGATGGACGGTTACTCACCCCTCCACTTT. It codes for CASRMDGYSPLHF.

This clonotype occurred a few times. V is TRBV27 and J is TRBJ1-1; 8 bases agree with TRBD1. Germline V gene data show CDR1 as MNHEY and CDR2 as SMNVEV (reference sequence). This CDR3 contains 15 residues. With 5 bases clipped from V and 0 bases from J, the junction kept 5 bases outside the gene matches. The CDR3 reads CASSPSRGLNTEAFF. The CDR3 nucleotides read TGTGCCAGCAGTCCCTCCAGGGGGCTGAACACTGAAGCTTTCTTT.

This clonotype was seen ten or more times. The genes are TRBV5-6 and TRBJ1-2; 9 nucleotides line up with TRBD1. From germline, CDR1 is SGHDT and CDR2 YYEEEE. Germline trimming cut 3 bases from V and 5 bases from J; bases unmatched to any gene: 5. This CDR3 contains 14 residues. The CDR3 DNA is TGTGCCAGCAGCTACGGGACAGGGTTGTATGGCTACACCTTC. Protein sequence: CASSYGTGLYGYTF.

Many counts were recorded for this clonotype. The chain combines TRBV5-4 with TRBJ2-3; perhaps TRBD1 as D (5 bases). The germline V gene has CDR1 SGHNT and CDR2 YYREEE (reference sequence). Trimming cost V 3 bases and J 4 bases, with 12 bases left between them. The CDR3 totals 14 residues. Here the CDR3 DNA reads TGTGCCAGCAGCTCACCAGGGCGCGCAGATACGCAGTATTTT. Its protein product is CASSSPGRADTQYF.

Many counts were recorded for this clonotype. V usage is TRBV28 and J usage is TRBJ2-7; D uncertain. This CDR3 contains 12 residues. Germline V gene data show CDR1 as MDHEN and CDR2 as SYDVKM. V was shortened by 2 bases and J by 2 bases, with 4 bases between the two germline ends. The CDR3 sequence is CASSLTPYEQYF. The CDR3 nucleotides read TGTGCCAGCAGTTTAACTCCCTACGAGCAGTACTTC.

This clonotype was counted ten times or more. The CDR3 reads CASSELRDSYGYTF. The CDR3 DNA reads TGCGCCAGCAGTGAGCTTAGGGACAGCTATGGCTACACCTTC. The V call is TRBV10-2, the J call TRBJ1-2, with TRBD1 matching over 7 bases. V lost 2 bases to trimming and J lost 4 bases; unmatched junction nucleotides: 4. The CDR3 sequence is 14 residues long. CDR1 WSHSY and CDR2 SAAADI come from the germline V gene.

Concerning this clonotype: A clone one base away is much larger, so this may be a read error. This chain connects TRBV29-1 to TRBJ2-7; D is uncertain. V dropped 4 bases and J dropped 0 bases, with 10 bases sitting between them. The CDR3 sequence is 13 residues long. Germline V gene lookup returns CDR1 SQVTM and CDR2 ANQGSEA. The CDR3 loop reads CSVGRTDSYEQYF. The CDR3 bases are TGCAGCGTTGGAAGGACCGACTCCTACGAGCAGTACTTC.

This clonotype was seen ten or more times. J is TRBJ1-5 and V is TRBV9, with D unresolved. V lost 0 bases and J 2 bases, leaving 9 bases between the germline ends. The CDR3 extends over 15 amino acids. Germline CDR1 SGDLS, CDR2 YYNGEE. CDR3 sequence (DNA): TGTGCCAGCAGCGTAGATAGCAGCCGCAATCAGCCCCAGCATTTT. Residues: CASSVDSSRNQPQHF.

This clonotype was seen repeatedly, ten times or more. The chain couples TRBV6-1 to TRBJ1-2; 9 bases map to TRBD1. The CDR3 extends over 12 amino acids. The V segment lost 6 bases and the J segment 5 bases; nucleotides outside the gene matches: 1. Germline CDR1 and CDR2: MNHNS and SASEGT. The CDR3 reads CASRGTGYGYTF. In DNA form, the CDR3 reads TGTGCCAGCAGAGGGACAGGGTATGGCTACACCTTC.

At least ten counts were recorded for this clonotype. The rearrangement links TRBV18 to TRBJ1-1; D remains unclear. The germline CDR1 and CDR2 sequences are KGHSH and LQKENI. The V and J ends lost 2 bases and 8 bases respectively, with 12 bases between them. This CDR3 is 13 amino acids long. Here the CDR3 DNA reads TGTGCCAGCTCACCAGGCTTCGGTTGGGAAGCTTTCTTT. Protein product: CASSPGFGWEAFF.

This clonotype was found many times. V usage is TRBV7-9 and J usage is TRBJ2-5; 10 bases match TRBD2. This CDR3 is 15 amino acids long. The ends lost 6 bases at V and 2 bases at J; junction bases unmatched: 6. Per germline, CDR1 SEHNR and CDR2 FQNEAQ (reference sequence). The CDR3 DNA sequence: TGTGCCAGCAGTCCGGGACTAGCGTTACAAGAGACCCAGTACTTC. Amino acid sequence: CASSPGLALQETQYF.

This clonotype has at least ten counts. The chain couples TRBV12-3 or TRBV12-4 to TRBJ2-7; 9 bases agree with TRBD1. V trimming: 5 bases; J trimming: 0 bases; junction bases outside the gene matches: 2. The CDR3 has 14 amino acids. Here the CDR3 DNA reads TGTGCCAGCAGTCCGGGACAGGGCTCCTACGAGCAGTACTTC. This gives the protein CASSPGQGSYEQYF.

Ten or more counts support this clonotype. The V gene is TRBV5-1, the J gene TRBJ2-7; TRBD1 might be the D (6 bases). The V gene lost 4 bases and the J gene lost 5 bases, with 16 bases spanning the gap. Germline V gives CDR1 SGHRS, CDR2 YFSETQ. There are 14 residues in the CDR3. CDR3 in amino acids: CASSVIVQGNEQYF. In nucleotides, the CDR3 is TGCGCCAGCAGCGTAATCGTCCAGGGGAACGAGCAGTACTTC.

This clonotype was seen many times. The chain uses TRBV5-1 and TRBJ2-1, with D unclear. Trimming took off 5 bases at V and 0 bases at J, with 12 bases between the two ends. The CDR3 extends over 15 amino acids. The germline V gene has CDR1 SGHRS and CDR2 YFSETQ. The CDR3 sequence is CASRVFLDSYNEQFF. DNA of the CDR3: TGCGCCAGCAGAGTCTTCCTTGACTCCTACAATGAGCAGTTCTTC.

This clonotype has only a few counts. The genes are TRBV30 and TRBJ2-4, with TRBD1 matching 9 bases. V was clipped by 8 bases and J by 7 bases; unmatched bases: 6. There are 12 residues in the CDR3. Germline V gene data show CDR1 as GTSNPN and CDR2 as SVGIG (reference sequence). CDR3 coding DNA: TGTGCCGGATCCGGGACAGGGAACATTCAGTACTTC. Amino acids: CAGSGTGNIQYF.

This clonotype came up many times. The chain is built from TRBV6-1 and TRBJ2-7, with D tentatively TRBD1 (6 bases). The CDR3 is 15 amino acids. Germline CDR1 and CDR2: MNHNS and SASEGT. V gave up 7 bases and J gave up 1 base, with 17 bases separating them. In nucleotides, the CDR3 is TGTGCCAGCACCCTAAGGACAGCCGAATCCTACGAGCAGTACTTC. Encoded protein: CASTLRTAESYEQYF.

This clonotype has ten or more counts. CDR3: CASSSDRGLYEQYF. In nucleotides, the CDR3 is TGTGCCAGCAGCTCGGACAGGGGGCTGTACGAGCAGTACTTC. V gene TRBV12-3 or TRBV12-4 combines with J gene TRBJ2-7, with 11 positions matching TRBD1. The CDR3 is 14 residues long. The V gene end was trimmed by 6 bases and the J gene end by 4 bases; junction bases not matched to a gene: 5.

This chain connects TRBV2 to TRBJ2-5; 8 bases agree with TRBD2. V shed 5 bases and J 5 bases; nucleotides not matched to a gene: 10. CDR1 SNHLY and CDR2 FYNNEI come from the germline V gene. The CDR3 consists of 15 residues. CDR3 protein: CASSHPGREDETQYF. The CDR3 DNA reads TGTGCCAGCAGTCACCCGGGGCGGGAGGACGAGACCCAGTACTTC.

This rearrangement joins TRBV6-6 to TRBJ1-3; TRBD1 agrees at 11 bases. Trimming removed 10 bases from V and 8 bases from J; junction bases left unmatched: 10. CDR3 length: 14 residues. Germline CDR1 MNHNY, CDR2 SVGAGI (reference sequence). CDR3: CATRTGTGGDTIYF. Written as DNA, the CDR3 is TGTGCCACCAGAACCGGGACAGGGGGGGACACCATATATTTT.

This clonotype has ten or more counts. The V call is TRBV12-3 or TRBV12-4, the J call TRBJ2-5; the D gene could be TRBD1 or TRBD2 (5 bases each). This CDR3 is built from 15 residues. The germline V and J ends were trimmed by 1 base and 5 bases, with 14 bases remaining between them. The CDR3 DNA reads TGTGCCAGCAGTTTAGAGGGGACCGCGGCGGAGACCCAGTACTTC. Translation: CASSLEGTAAETQYF.

This clonotype was detected many times. The V gene is TRBV9, the J gene TRBJ1-1; D is perhaps TRBD1 (5 bases). CDR3 length: 15 residues. V was shortened by 1 base and J by 3 bases, with 13 bases between the two germline ends. The germline CDR1 and CDR2 sequences are SGDLS and YYNGEE. This CDR3 is CASSVISGMYTEAFF. The CDR3 DNA sequence: TGTGCCAGCAGCGTAATTTCAGGGATGTACACTGAAGCTTTCTTT.

In its sample, this clonotype was seen many times. J is TRBJ2-7 and V is TRBV12-3 or TRBV12-4; possibly TRBD2 for D (7 bases). The CDR3 length is 14 residues. Trimming removed 4 bases from V and 0 bases from J, with 10 bases in between. The CDR3 DNA sequence: TGTGCCAGCAGTTCGGGGGGCAGCTCCTACGAGCAGTACTTC. Translating gives CASSSGGSSYEQYF.

This clonotype was seen at least ten times. The chain links TRBV11-1 to TRBJ2-1; 7 nucleotides align to TRBD2. The V and J ends lost 4 bases and 7 bases, in that order; junction bases with no gene match: 4. The V gene's germline CDR1 is SGHAT and CDR2 FQDESV (reference sequence). The CDR3 is 13 amino acids. The CDR3 DNA is TGTGCCAGCAGCTACGGGACTACTAATGAGCAGTTCTTC. It translates to CASSYGTTNEQFF.

The chain uses TRBV10-3 and TRBJ1-1; D perhaps matches TRBD1 (6 bases). The V gene's germline CDR1 is ENHRY and CDR2 SYGVKD. The CDR3 has 14 residues. V was shortened by 3 bases and J by 1 base, with 9 bases between the two germline ends. CDR3 nucleotide sequence: TGTGCCATCAGTGAAGGGGGGGAGAACACTGAAGCTTTCTTT. Residues: CAISEGGENTEAFF.